The rows below give T cell receptor beta chains drawn from one sample of a study of tumor-infiltrating lymphocytes in oesophageal squamous cell carcinoma. TCRdb itself ran the PCR reads through MiXCR, one entry per CDR3 protein. The top ten hold over 11% of the sample, which has over 10,000 distinct CDR3 sequences, less than 65% seen once. Input material: normal esophageal tissue next to the tumor. The receptor source for this set is a male donor with esophageal squamous cell carcinoma. Both conserved end residues are part of each CDR3. The D gene is left open where the match is weak. Not all rows give a size; the values are once, few, many and, for expanded clones, a class.

size,D,V,J,DNA,CDR3
.,.,TRBV2,TRBJ2-7,TGTGCCAGCAGTGGGGGGCATGAGGGGTACGAGCAGTACTTC,CASSGGHEGYEQYF
few,.,TRBV13,TRBJ2-2,TGTGCCAGCAGCTTAGGTGCTAGTGGGCTCACCGGGGAGCTGTTTTTT,CASSLGASGLTGELFF
.,.,TRBV6-1,TRBJ2-2,TGTGCCAGCAGAACAGGGACCGGGGAGCTGTTTTTT,CASRTGTGELFF
.,.,TRBV7-3,TRBJ2-2,TGTGCCAGCAGCACCTACCAGAACACCGGGGAGCTGTTTTTT,CASSTYQNTGELFF
.,.,TRBV7-2,TRBJ1-6,TGTGCCAGCAGCTTAGTAGCGGGAGGGCAAGAGACCCAGTACTTT,CASSLVAGGQETQYF
.,.,TRBV7-2,TRBJ2-1,TGTGCCAGCAGCTTTAAGCTACACAATGAGCAGTTCTTC,CASSFKLHNEQFF
many,.,TRBV6-1,TRBJ1-5,TGTGCCAGCAGTTATAGACTTGGAGACCAGCCCCAGCATTTT,CASSYRLGDQPQHF
few,.,TRBV7-8,TRBJ2-6,TGTGCCAGCAGCTTACAGGGCCTCACTGGGGCCAACGTCCTGACTTTC,CASSLQGLTGANVLTF
.,.,TRBV6-5,TRBJ2-3,TGTGCCAGCAGTTACTCGAGGTCAGAGACTAGCACAGATACGCAGTATTTT,CASSYSRSETSTDTQYF
.,TRBD2,TRBV28,TRBJ2-4,TGTGCCAGCAGTTTTACACCGGGACTAGCGGTAAACATTCAGTACTTC,CASSFTPGLAVNIQYF
many,.,TRBV5-1,TRBJ2-3,TGCGCCAGCAGCAACGAAGTGGGGCTAGCGATGCCGTATTTT,CASSNEVGLAMPYF
once,.,TRBV7-6,TRBJ2-1,TGTGCCAGCAGCTTATGGGGCGGAAGGGGGGACAATGAGCAGTTCTTC,CASSLWGGRGDNEQFF
many,.,TRBV19,TRBJ2-2,TGTGCCAGTAAAGGCGGGACGGCCATTAACACCGGGGAGCTGTTTTTT,CASKGGTAINTGELFF
.,.,TRBV7-9,TRBJ2-2,TGTGCCAGCAGCTTAGCGCAGAACACCGGGGAGCTGTTTTTT,CASSLAQNTGELFF
.,.,TRBV7-6,TRBJ2-3,TGTGCCAGCGCTGTTTCAAGGAGCACAGATACGCAGTATTTT,CASAVSRSTDTQYF
.,.,TRBV12-3/TRBV12-4,TRBJ2-6,TGTGCCAGCAGTTTGGGCAGGGGAGTCGCTGGGGCCAACGTCCTGACTTTC,CASSLGRGVAGANVLTF
.,TRBD1,TRBV11-1,TRBJ2-1,TGTGCCACCTTACGGGACAGGGTGGATAGTGAGCAGTTCTTC,CATLRDRVDSEQFF
.,.,TRBV5-4,TRBJ1-4,TGTGCCAGCAGTTTTGAGTTAGAAAATGAAAAACTGTTTTTT,CASSFELENEKLFF
.,TRBD1,TRBV7-2,TRBJ2-7,TGTGCCAGCAGCTTAACCGGGACAGCGAACACCTACGAGCAGTACTTC,CASSLTGTANTYEQYF
.,TRBD1,TRBV6-6,TRBJ2-7,TGTGCCAGCAGTTACTCGTCCAGGGGGCCCTACGAGCAGTACTTC,CASSYSSRGPYEQYF
.,.,TRBV20-1,TRBJ2-7,TGCAGTGCTAGTGCAGGGTATAACGAGCAGTACTTC,CSASAGYNEQYF
few,.,TRBV11-2,TRBJ2-5,TGTGCCAGCAGCTACTACCAAGAGACCCAGTACTTC,CASSYYQETQYF
.,TRBD1,TRBV7-2,TRBJ1-2,TGTGCCAGCAGCTTAGACGGGACAGGGGTTCATGGCTACACCTTC,CASSLDGTGVHGYTF
.,.,TRBV6-2/TRBV6-3,TRBJ2-3,TGTGCCAGCAGCAACGACCCGAACAGGGTGTGGTCCACAGATACGCAGTATTTT,CASSNDPNRVWSTDTQYF
.,.,TRBV6-1,TRBJ2-7,TGTGCCAGCAGGGACGACTCTGGGTGGGAGCAGTACTTC,CASRDDSGWEQYF